One sample yielded the 28 T cell receptor beta chains listed below, sequenced in a study of response to subunit inactivated influenza vaccine. TCRdb fed the RT-PCR reads into MiXCR, producing one record per CDR3 protein. Of roughly 700,000 distinct CDR3 sequences listed, about 15% were seen once; the top ten hold approximately 7%. Sequencing was performed on PBMCs from blood, taken 14 to 15 days before vaccination. These TCRs come from a man aged 50-59 years who received an inactivated influenza vaccine.

This clonotype was detected a few times. The chain employs TRBV15 and TRBJ1-3; TRBD1 aligns across 7 bases. After removal of 0 bases from V and 1 base from J, the junction contained 0 bases not matched to a gene. Germline values: CDR1 LNHNV, CDR2 YYDKDF (reference sequence). This CDR3 spans 15 amino acids. The chain's CDR3 is CATSRDRGSGNTIYF. In nucleotides, the CDR3 is TGTGCCACCAGCAGAGACAGGGGGTCTGGAAACACCATATATTTT.

The table lists this clonotype with many counts. This chain uses TRBV11-1 with TRBJ2-1, with 8 nucleotides matching TRBD1. Germline V gene sequence: CDR1 SGHAT, CDR2 FQDESV (reference sequence). This CDR3 is built from 18 residues. The V gene end was trimmed by 5 bases and the J gene end by 4 bases; junction bases not matched to a gene: 16. The CDR3 protein is CASSPHPRQGFVYNEQFF. CDR3 DNA sequence: TGTGCCAGCAGCCCCCATCCTAGACAGGGGTTCGTGTACAATGAGCAGTTCTTC.

The chain links TRBV5-4 to TRBJ2-1, with D unresolved. The CDR3 length is 15 residues. V was pared by 0 bases and J by 4 bases, with 11 bases between. Germline assignment: CDR1 SGHNT and CDR2 YYREEE (reference sequence). DNA for the CDR3: TGTGCCAGCAGCTTGGTGGCATGGTCATACAATGAGCAGTTCTTC. This encodes CASSLVAWSYNEQFF.

This clonotype has just a few counts. J is TRBJ1-5 and V is TRBV18; TRBD1 matches 7 bases. The junction had 8 bases not matched to a gene; V was cut back by 2 bases and J by 4 bases. The CDR3 extends over 16 amino acids. The germline V gene encodes CDR1 KGHSH and CDR2 LQKENI. This chain's CDR3 is CASSPGTAGRNQPQHF. The CDR3 nucleotides are TGTGCCAGCTCACCAGGGACAGCCGGGAGGAATCAGCCCCAGCATTTT.

This clonotype came up many times. This sequence joins TRBV3-1 and TRBJ1-2; D is perhaps TRBD1 (5 bases). The CDR3 covers 15 residues. V gave up 4 bases and J gave up 6 bases, with 18 bases separating them. Germline loops: CDR1 LGHDT, CDR2 YNNKEL (reference sequence). CDR3 DNA: TGTGCCAGCAGCCGGAGGAGCGAGGGGATCCATGGCTACACCTTC. Translated: CASSRRSEGIHGYTF.

This clonotype was found a few times. The V gene is TRBV6-1, the J gene TRBJ2-1, with TRBD1 matching over 9 bases. The CDR3 loop spans 15 amino acids. The V segment lost 1 base and the J segment 8 bases; nucleotides outside the gene matches: 6. From germline, CDR1 is MNHNS and CDR2 SASEGT. The CDR3 protein is CASSEGGTGYYEQFF. Here the CDR3 DNA reads TGTGCCAGCAGTGAAGGGGGGACAGGGTACTATGAGCAGTTCTTC.

The V gene is TRBV5-1, the J gene TRBJ1-6; unclear D gene. The CDR3 contains 16 residues. The germline V and J ends were trimmed by 0 bases and 0 bases, with 7 bases remaining between them. Germline CDR1 is SGHRS and CDR2 is YFSETQ. In DNA form, the CDR3 reads TGCGCCAGCAGCTTGGAGGGCCACTCCTATAATTCACCCCTCCACTTT. The encoded protein is CASSLEGHSYNSPLHF.

The table lists this clonotype with a few counts. This chain joins TRBV7-2 and TRBJ1-5, with D possibly TRBD1 on 5 matching bases. The CDR3 sequence is 13 residues long. Trimming cost V 0 bases and J 12 bases, with 12 bases left between them. Germline V gives CDR1 SGHTA, CDR2 FQGNSA. CDR3 coding DNA: TGTGCCAGCAGCTTAGCGCGTCAGGGCCTCCAGCATTTT. Its protein product is CASSLARQGLQHF. The whole variable domain, filled in from reference TRBV7-2 and TRBJ1-5, reads GAGVSQSPSNKVTEKGKDVELRCDPISGHTALYWYRQSLGQGLEFLIYFQGNSAPDKSGLPSDRFSAERTGGSVSTLTIQRTQQEDSAVYLCASSLARQGLQHFGDGTRLSIL.

This clonotype was found many times. V and J are TRBV4-1 and TRBJ2-7; no clear D gene. Germline CDR1 MGHRA, CDR2 YSYEKL. Trimming stripped 0 bases from V and 3 bases from J, with 18 bases between. CDR3 length equals 17 residues. CDR3 DNA: TGCGCCAGCAGCCAAGAAGGTTTCCCCGCCTCGGGCTACGAGCAGTACTTC. Residues: CASSQEGFPASGYEQYF.

In this sample, this clonotype turned up many times. This chain connects TRBV12-3 or TRBV12-4 to TRBJ2-7; 8 positions match TRBD1. The CDR3 length is 14 residues. With V trimmed by 5 bases and J by 2 bases, 5 bases remained unmatched. CDR3 amino acids: CASSRTGLTYEQYF. In DNA, the CDR3 is TGTGCCAGCAGTCGGACAGGGCTAACCTACGAGCAGTACTTC.

In this sample, this clonotype turned up a few times. This chain joins TRBV28 and TRBJ2-5; possible D gene TRBD2, 6 bases. CDR3 size: 10 residues. Germline V CDR1 and CDR2: MDHEN, SYDVKM. With 10 bases removed from V and 10 bases from J, the gap between germline ends came to 13 bases. The CDR3 spells CATGGWDQYF. For the CDR3, the DNA is TGTGCCACCGGAGGGTGGGACCAGTACTTC.

The table lists this clonotype with a count of one. The V and J genes are TRBV6-2 or TRBV6-3 and TRBJ2-7, with a tentative D call TRBD2 (6 bases). The CDR3 consists of 15 residues. Germline V CDR1 and CDR2: MNHEY, SVGEGT. Trimming cost V 3 bases and J 2 bases, with 14 bases left between them. The CDR3 loop reads CASSYGTAIAYEQYF. CDR3 coding DNA: TGTGCCAGCAGTTATGGGACTGCAATTGCCTACGAGCAGTACTTC.

This clonotype turned up a few times. J is TRBJ2-1 and V is TRBV27; TRBD1 matches at 10 bases. CDR3 length equals 15 residues. Looked up from germline, CDR1 is MNHEY and CDR2 is SMNVEV (reference sequence). Trimming at V came to 9 bases and at J to 3 bases, leaving 8 bases not matched to a gene. The CDR3 region has the DNA TGTGCCAGTCGGTTCCGGACAGGGGGCTACAATGAGCAGTTCTTC. It codes for CASRFRTGGYNEQFF.

This chain joins TRBV5-1 and TRBJ2-7; the D is unclear. V lost 0 bases, J lost 8 bases, and 21 bases lay in between. Germline CDR1 SGHRS, CDR2 YFSETQ. CDR3 length equals 16 residues. This CDR3 reads CASSLGRNSPRVQQYF. CDR3 DNA sequence: TGCGCCAGCAGCTTGGGGAGAAACTCCCCCCGAGTCCAGCAGTACTTC.

With respect to this clonotype: Just one base apart from a much larger clone, this may be a read error. V usage is TRBV12-3 or TRBV12-4 and J usage is TRBJ2-6; D may match TRBD1 or TRBD2 (5 bases each). The CDR3 spans 14 residues. CDR3 sequence: CASKPSSGANVLSF. The CDR3 DNA is TGTGCCAGCAAGCCTAGCTCTGGGGCCAACGTCCTGTCTTTC.

In this sample, this clonotype turned up a few times. The chain combines TRBV20-1 with TRBJ2-2; D unresolved. The CDR3 consists of 15 residues. CDR1 is DFQATT, CDR2 SNEGSKA, per germline (reference sequence). V gave up 3 bases and J gave up 1 base, with 12 bases separating them. The CDR3 is CSASRPFGNTGELFF. In nucleotides, the CDR3 is TGCAGTGCTAGCCGACCTTTTGGGAACACCGGGGAGCTGTTTTTT.

The J gene is TRBJ2-5, the V gene TRBV7-2; 11 nucleotides match TRBD2. V lost 4 bases, J lost 4 bases, and 8 bases stayed unmatched. The CDR3 loop spans 16 amino acids. CDR1 and CDR2 from the germline V gene are SGHTA and FQGNSA. CDR3 nucleotides: TGTGCCAGCAGCTCCTTTTTAGCGGGAGGGGCAGAGACCCAGTACTTC. This encodes CASSSFLAGGAETQYF.

The chain joins TRBV6-1 to TRBJ1-6; no firm D call. The CDR3 has 15 amino acids. The V and J ends lost 3 bases and 6 bases respectively, with 12 bases between them. Germline lookup yields CDR1 MNHNS and CDR2 SASEGT. CDR3 protein: CASSDQFRGNSPLHF. The CDR3, as DNA: TGTGCCAGCAGTGATCAATTTCGGGGTAATTCACCCCTCCACTTT.

This sequence joins TRBV9 and TRBJ2-1; 9 nucleotides align to TRBD1. Germline CDR1 reads SGDLS; CDR2 reads YYNGEE. V lost 3 bases, J lost 8 bases, and 12 bases stayed unmatched. The CDR3 is 16 amino acids. In DNA, the CDR3 is TGTGCCAGCAGCGCATACGATCGGACAGGGGTCGATGAGCAGTTCTTC. It encodes CASSAYDRTGVDEQFF.

This chain links TRBV2 with TRBJ1-1; no reliable D call. Trimming shortened V by 6 bases and J by 5 bases, and 10 bases separated the two germline ends. Germline-derived CDR1 and CDR2 are SNHLY and FYNNEI. The CDR3 extends over 12 amino acids. The CDR3 loop is CASREDATEAFF. The DNA for the CDR3 is TGTGCCAGCAGGGAGGACGCAACTGAAGCTTTCTTT.

The chain employs TRBV6-5 and TRBJ2-3; D unresolved. Germline CDR1 and CDR2: MNHEY and SVGAGI. This CDR3 has 11 residues. The ends were cut back, 7 bases at V and 5 bases at J, with 7 bases in the middle. The CDR3 protein is CASTFLDTQYF. Written as DNA, the CDR3 is TGTGCCAGCACGTTTCTAGATACGCAGTATTTT.

The CDR3 loop is CASSRFPGQGEAFF. In nucleotides, the CDR3 is TGTGCCAGCAGCCGATTCCCGGGACAGGGGGAAGCTTTCTTT. The V gene is TRBV7-9, the J gene TRBJ1-1; 10 bases are a match to TRBD1. CDR1 is SEHNR and CDR2 is FQNEAQ in the germline V gene (reference sequence). Losses at the gene ends were 5 bases for V and 8 bases for J; bases not matched to a gene: 8. The CDR3 length is 14 residues.

The chain couples TRBV4-3 to TRBJ2-6; D not resolved. Germline CDR1 reads LGHNA; CDR2 reads YSLEER. The CDR3 spans 16 residues. V lost 2 bases, J lost 1 base, and 9 bases lay in between. The CDR3 is CASSQRHGSGANVLTF. CDR3 bases: TGCGCCAGCAGCCAACGCCACGGGTCTGGGGCCAACGTCCTGACTTTC.

The table lists this clonotype with a few counts. V usage is TRBV12-3 or TRBV12-4 and J usage is TRBJ2-7; D might be TRBD1 (6 bases). V shed 5 bases and J shed 2 bases, with 13 bases lying between them. This CDR3 is 14 amino acids long. Here the CDR3 DNA reads TGTGCCAGCAGTCGGGACATTCCCGCCTACGAGCAGTACTTC. It codes for CASSRDIPAYEQYF.

The chain employs TRBV5-6 and TRBJ2-7; D ambiguous. The CDR3 extends over 14 amino acids. Trimming cost V 4 bases and J 3 bases, with 14 bases left between them. The germline gives CDR1 SGHDT, CDR2 YYEEEE. The CDR3 bases are TGTGCCAGCAGCATGGACCCGTCAGACTACGAGCAGTACTTC. Translation: CASSMDPSDYEQYF.

The rearrangement links TRBV11-2 to TRBJ2-1; 7 nucleotides align to TRBD2. Germline CDR1 and CDR2: SGHAT and FQNNGV. CDR3 length equals 16 residues. V was pared by 4 bases and J by 5 bases, with 11 bases of the junction left unmatched. As DNA, the CDR3 is TGTGCCAGCAGCTCCGTTCTAGCGGTCCCTGACAATGAGCAGTTCTTC. This gives the protein CASSSVLAVPDNEQFF. Using reference TRBV11-2 and TRBJ2-1 for the parts outside the CDR3, the full variable domain is EAGVAQSPRYKIIEKRQSVAFWCNPISGHATLYWYQQILGQGPKLLIQFQNNGVVDDSQLPKDRFSAERLKGVDSTLKIQPAKLEDSAVYLCASSSVLAVPDNEQFFGPGTRLTVL.

The CDR3 here is CASRARGEQYF. Here the CDR3 DNA reads TGTGCCAGCAGAGCCAGGGGCGAGCAGTACTTC. The V and J genes are TRBV6-2 or TRBV6-3 and TRBJ2-7, with a tentative D call TRBD1 (6 bases). The CDR3 loop spans 11 amino acids. V was pared by 6 bases and J by 6 bases, with 9 bases between. CDR1 is MNHEY and CDR2 is SVGEGT in the germline V gene.

V is TRBV12-3 or TRBV12-4 and J is TRBJ2-7, with D possibly TRBD1 on 5 matching bases. V lost 6 bases, J lost 6 bases, and 12 bases lay in between. The CDR3 spans 12 residues. The CDR3 sequence: CASRGSGFEQYF. CDR3 sequence (DNA): TGTGCCAGCAGGGGATCAGGGTTCGAGCAGTACTTC.